This is a list of T cell receptor beta chains from one sample in a study of blood T cell repertoires in COVID-19. Sequenced by immunoSEQ multiplex PCR; TCRdb stores in-frame clones only, minus some. The sample has about 340,000 clones, around 87% seen once; the top ten hold about 6%. Source material: peripheral blood. These receptors came from a woman between 45 and 60 years old with COVID-19, enrolled during active disease. The CDR3 runs from the conserved cysteine through the conserved F or W. The D gene is left open where the match is weak. Clone sizes are given selectively: once, few, many, or a class where the clone is expanded.

d_call j_call v_call clone_size cdr3_aa cdr3_nt
TRBD1 TRBJ2-3 TRBV2 once CASSRDSLSTDTQYF TGTGCCAGCAGTAGGGACAGCCTTAGCACAGATACGCAGTATTTT
TRBD2 TRBJ2-5 TRBV7-8 . CASSSASGTSGAYQETQYF TGTGCCAGCAGCTCAGCCTCCGGGACTAGCGGGGCGTACCAAGAGACCCAGTACTTC
. TRBJ2-3 TRBV11-3 . CASSLAGGTDTQYF TGTGCCAGCAGCTTAGCAGGGGGCACAGATACGCAGTATTTT
TRBD1 TRBJ1-6 TRBV19 . CASSSDRGGRSPLHF TGTGCCAGTAGTTCTGACAGGGGAGGTCGATCACCCCTCCACTTT
TRBD1 TRBJ1-6 TRBV5-4 . CASSLGTGNVLVPLHF TGTGCCAGCAGCTTAGGGACAGGGAACGTTCTTGTACCCCTCCACTTT
TRBD2 TRBJ2-7 TRBV7-2 . CASSFGGIYEQYF TGTGCCAGCAGCTTCGGGGGGATCTACGAGCAGTACTTC
. TRBJ1-6 TRBV4-2 . CASSQEAGGGYGSPLHF TGTGCCAGCAGCCAAGAAGCCGGGGGGGGTTACGGTTCACCCCTCCACTTT
TRBD1 TRBJ1-1 TRBV9 once CASSVVGRTGKNTEAFF TGTGCCAGCAGCGTAGTTGGTCGGACAGGGAAGAACACTGAAGCTTTCTTT
TRBD2 TRBJ2-1 TRBV5-1 few CASSLVWASGYNEQFF TGCGCCAGCAGCTTGGTATGGGCTAGCGGCTACAATGAGCAGTTCTTC
TRBD1 TRBJ2-5 TRBV5-6 . CASSYTGGHQETQYF TGTGCCAGCAGCTACACAGGGGGACACCAAGAGACCCAGTACTTC